This T cell receptor (beta chain) originates from a study of shared T cell receptors in the human thymus. This CDR3 comprises 16 residues. V was cut by 3 bases and J by 4 bases, with 15 bases left in between. In germline, CDR1 is MDHEN, CDR2 SYDVKM. Only in-frame clones appear in the TCRdb table, and some are missing; sequencing was by immunoSEQ multiplex PCR. In the table there are about 660,000 clones, around 87% of which are singletons. The same data also contributed to another study, on human thymus T cells. That report adds: The thymus tissue came from resections taken during corrective heart surgery. Repertoires sampled from thymus and blood appeared biased in V and J gene usage. Related studies noted strongly shared thymic repertoires across unrelated people.

The chain combines TRBV28 with TRBJ1-4, with D maybe TRBD1 (6 bases). Source material: thymocytes. The TCR sequence derives from a boy in the first two years of life with a congenital heart defect. Here the CDR3 DNA reads TGTGCCAGCAGTTTCCTGTGGGGGCAGGGTAATGAAAAACTGTTTTTT. This codes for CASSFLWGQGNEKLFF.